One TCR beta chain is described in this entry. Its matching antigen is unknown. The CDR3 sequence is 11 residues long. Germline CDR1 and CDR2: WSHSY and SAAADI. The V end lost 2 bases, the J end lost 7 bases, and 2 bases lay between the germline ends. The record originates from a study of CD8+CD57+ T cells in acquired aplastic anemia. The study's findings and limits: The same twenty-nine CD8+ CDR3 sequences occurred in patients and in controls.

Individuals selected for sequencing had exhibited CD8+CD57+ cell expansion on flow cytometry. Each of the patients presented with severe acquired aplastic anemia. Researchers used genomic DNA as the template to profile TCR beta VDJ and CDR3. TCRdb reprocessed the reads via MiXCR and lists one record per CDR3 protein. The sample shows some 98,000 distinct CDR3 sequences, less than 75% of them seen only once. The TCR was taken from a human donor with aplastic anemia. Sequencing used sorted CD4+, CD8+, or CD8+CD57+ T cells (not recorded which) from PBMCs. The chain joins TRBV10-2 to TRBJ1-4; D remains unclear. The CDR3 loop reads CASSETEKLFF. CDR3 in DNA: TGCGCCAGCAGTGAGACTGAAAAACTGTTTTTT.